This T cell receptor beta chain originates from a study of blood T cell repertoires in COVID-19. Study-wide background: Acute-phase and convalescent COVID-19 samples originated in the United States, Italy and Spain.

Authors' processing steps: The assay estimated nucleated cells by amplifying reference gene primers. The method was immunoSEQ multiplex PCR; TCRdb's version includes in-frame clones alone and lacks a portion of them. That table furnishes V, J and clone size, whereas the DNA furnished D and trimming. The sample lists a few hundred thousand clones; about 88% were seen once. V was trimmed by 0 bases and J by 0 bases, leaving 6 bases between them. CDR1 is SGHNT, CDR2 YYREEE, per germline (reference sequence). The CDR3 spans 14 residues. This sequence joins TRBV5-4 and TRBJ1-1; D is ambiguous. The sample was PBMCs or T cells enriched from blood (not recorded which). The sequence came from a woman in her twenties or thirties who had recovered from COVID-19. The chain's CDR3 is CASSLVAVNTEAFF. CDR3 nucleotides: TGTGCCAGCAGCTTGGTGGCGGTGAACACTGAAGCTTTCTTT.